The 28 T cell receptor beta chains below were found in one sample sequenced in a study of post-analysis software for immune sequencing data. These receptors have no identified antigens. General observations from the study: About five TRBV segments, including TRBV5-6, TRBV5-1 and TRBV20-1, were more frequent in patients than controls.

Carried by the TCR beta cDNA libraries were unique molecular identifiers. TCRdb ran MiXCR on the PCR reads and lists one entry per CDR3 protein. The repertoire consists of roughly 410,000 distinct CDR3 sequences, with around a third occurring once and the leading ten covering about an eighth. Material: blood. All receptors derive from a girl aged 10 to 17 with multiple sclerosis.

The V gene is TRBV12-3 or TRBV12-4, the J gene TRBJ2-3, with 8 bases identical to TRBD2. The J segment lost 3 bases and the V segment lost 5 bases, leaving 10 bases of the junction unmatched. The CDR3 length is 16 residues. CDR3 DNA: TGTGCCAGCAGTGAGGTCGGGGGGGTGGATACAGATACGCAGTATTTT. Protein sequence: CASSEVGGVDTDTQYF.

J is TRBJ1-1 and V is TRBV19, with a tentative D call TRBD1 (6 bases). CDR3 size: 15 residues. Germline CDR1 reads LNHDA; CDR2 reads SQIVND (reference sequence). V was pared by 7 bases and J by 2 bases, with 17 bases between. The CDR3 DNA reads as TGTGCCAGTACCTTGGGGAACAGGGCTAACACTGAAGCTTTCTTT. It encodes CASTLGNRANTEAFF.

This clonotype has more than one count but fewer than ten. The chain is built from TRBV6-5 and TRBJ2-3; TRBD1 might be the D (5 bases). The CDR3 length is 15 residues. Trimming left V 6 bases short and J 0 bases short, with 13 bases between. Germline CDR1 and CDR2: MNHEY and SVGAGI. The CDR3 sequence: CASRRQLASTDTQYF. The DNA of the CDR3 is TGTGCCAGCAGGAGACAGTTGGCTAGCACAGATACGCAGTATTTT.

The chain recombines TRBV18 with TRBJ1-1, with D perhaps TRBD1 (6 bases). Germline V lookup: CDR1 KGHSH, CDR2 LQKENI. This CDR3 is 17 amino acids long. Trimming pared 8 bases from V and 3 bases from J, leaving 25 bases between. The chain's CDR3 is CASTSSGGLVVDTEAFF. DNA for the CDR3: TGTGCCAGCACTTCGAGCGGGGGCTTGGTTGTAGACACTGAAGCTTTCTTT.

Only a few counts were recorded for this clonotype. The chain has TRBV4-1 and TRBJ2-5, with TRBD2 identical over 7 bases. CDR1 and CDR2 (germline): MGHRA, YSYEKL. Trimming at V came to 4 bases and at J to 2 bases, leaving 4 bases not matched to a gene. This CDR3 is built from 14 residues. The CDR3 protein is CASSPMGGQETQYF. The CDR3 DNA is TGCGCCAGCAGCCCCATGGGGGGGCAAGAGACCCAGTACTTC.

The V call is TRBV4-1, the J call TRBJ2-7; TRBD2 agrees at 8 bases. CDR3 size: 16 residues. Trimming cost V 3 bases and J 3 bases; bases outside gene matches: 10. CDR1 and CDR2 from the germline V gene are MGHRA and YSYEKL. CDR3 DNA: TGCGCCAGCAGCCATGGGACGGGGGGGGCGGACTACGAGCAGTACTTC. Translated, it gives CASSHGTGGADYEQYF.

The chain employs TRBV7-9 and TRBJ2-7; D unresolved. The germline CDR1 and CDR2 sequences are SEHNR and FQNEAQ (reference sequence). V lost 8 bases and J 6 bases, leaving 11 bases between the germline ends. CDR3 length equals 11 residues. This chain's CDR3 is CASWDKGEQYF. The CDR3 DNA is TGTGCCAGCTGGGATAAGGGCGAGCAGTACTTC.

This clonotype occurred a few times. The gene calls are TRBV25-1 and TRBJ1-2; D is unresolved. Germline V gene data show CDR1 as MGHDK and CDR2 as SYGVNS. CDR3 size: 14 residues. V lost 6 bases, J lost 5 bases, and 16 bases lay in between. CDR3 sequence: CASSPRAGMYGYTF. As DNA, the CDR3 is TGTGCCAGCAGCCCCCGGGCGGGAATGTATGGCTACACCTTC.

The CDR3 DNA reads as TGTGCCAGCAGCCAAGACAGGGTCAATTCACCCCTCCACTTT. Residues: CASSQDRVNSPLHF. The gene calls are TRBV14 and TRBJ1-6, with D perhaps matching TRBD1 (5 bases). The germline gives CDR1 SGHDN, CDR2 FVKESK. The V gene lost 0 bases and the J gene lost 7 bases, with 7 bases spanning the gap. The CDR3 has 14 amino acids.

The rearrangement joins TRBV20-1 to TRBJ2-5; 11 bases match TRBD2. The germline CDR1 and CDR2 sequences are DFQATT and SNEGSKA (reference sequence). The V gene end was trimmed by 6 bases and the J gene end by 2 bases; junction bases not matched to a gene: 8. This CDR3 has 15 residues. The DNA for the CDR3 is TGCAGTGCAGGCGGGACTAGCGGACTTCAAGAGACCCAGTACTTC. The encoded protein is CSAGGTSGLQETQYF.

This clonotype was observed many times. The CDR3: CSARETQTGTQYF. The CDR3 region has the DNA TGCAGTGCTAGGGAGACCCAAACGGGGACCCAGTACTTC. This chain links TRBV20-1 with TRBJ2-5; D remains unclear. Trimming took 3 bases from V and 7 from J, leaving 15 bases between them. The CDR3 sequence is 13 residues long. Germline lookup yields CDR1 DFQATT and CDR2 SNEGSKA (reference sequence).

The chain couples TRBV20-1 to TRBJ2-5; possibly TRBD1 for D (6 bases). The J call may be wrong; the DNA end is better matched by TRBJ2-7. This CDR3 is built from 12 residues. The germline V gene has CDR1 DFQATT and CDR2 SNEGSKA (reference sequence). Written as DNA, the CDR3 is TGCAGTGCTAGAGATACAGGGTACGAGCAGTACTTC. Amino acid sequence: CSARDTGYEQYF.

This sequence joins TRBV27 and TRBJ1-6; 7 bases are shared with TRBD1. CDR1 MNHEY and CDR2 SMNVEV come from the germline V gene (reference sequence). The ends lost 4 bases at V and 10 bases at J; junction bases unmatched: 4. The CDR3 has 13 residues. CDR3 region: CASSSYRGSPLHF. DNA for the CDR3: TGTGCCAGCAGTTCCTACAGGGGATCACCCCTCCACTTT.

This chain's CDR3 is CASSLSQGGNQPQHF. In DNA, the CDR3 is TGTGCCAGCAGCTTATCACAGGGTGGCAATCAGCCCCAGCATTTT. V usage is TRBV7-2 and J usage is TRBJ1-5; tentative D call: TRBD1 (6 bases). In germline, CDR1 is SGHTA, CDR2 FQGNSA. The length of the CDR3 is 15 residues. The V gene lost 2 bases and the J gene lost 2 bases, with 10 bases spanning the gap.

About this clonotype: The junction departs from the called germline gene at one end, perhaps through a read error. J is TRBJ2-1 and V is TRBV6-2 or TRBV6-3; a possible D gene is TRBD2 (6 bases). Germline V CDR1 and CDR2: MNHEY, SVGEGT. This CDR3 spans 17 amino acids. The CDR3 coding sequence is TGCGCCAGCAGTGGTTCATGGATCGCGGGGAGGCGAAGTGAGCAGTTCTTC. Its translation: CASSGSWIAGRRSEQFF.

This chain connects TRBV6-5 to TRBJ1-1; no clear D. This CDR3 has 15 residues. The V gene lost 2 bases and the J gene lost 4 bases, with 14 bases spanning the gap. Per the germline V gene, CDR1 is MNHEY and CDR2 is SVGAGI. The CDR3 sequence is CASSYDRVRGTEAFF. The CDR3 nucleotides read TGTGCCAGCAGTTACGATAGGGTTCGCGGCACTGAAGCTTTCTTT.

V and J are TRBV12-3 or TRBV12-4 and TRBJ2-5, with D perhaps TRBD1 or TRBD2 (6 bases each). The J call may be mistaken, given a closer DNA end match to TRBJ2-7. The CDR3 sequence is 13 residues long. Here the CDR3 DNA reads TGTGCCAGCAGACGGGACGGGGGCGGCGAGCAGTACTTC. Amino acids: CASRRDGGGEQYF.

The CDR3 here is CASSSDGEQFF. The CDR3 DNA follows: TGCGCCAGCAGCTCGGATGGGGAGCAGTTCTTC. The chain carries TRBV5-1 and TRBJ2-1; D not resolved. Germline V gene lookup returns CDR1 SGHRS and CDR2 YFSETQ. This CDR3 has 11 amino acids. Trimming left V 3 bases short and J 10 bases short, with 8 bases between.

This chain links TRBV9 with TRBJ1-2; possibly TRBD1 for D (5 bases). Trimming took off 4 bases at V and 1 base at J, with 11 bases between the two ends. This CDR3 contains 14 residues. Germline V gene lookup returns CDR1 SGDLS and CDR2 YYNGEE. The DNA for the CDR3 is TGTGCCAGCAGCCCCGGGGACCGTAACTATGGCTACACCTTC. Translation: CASSPGDRNYGYTF.

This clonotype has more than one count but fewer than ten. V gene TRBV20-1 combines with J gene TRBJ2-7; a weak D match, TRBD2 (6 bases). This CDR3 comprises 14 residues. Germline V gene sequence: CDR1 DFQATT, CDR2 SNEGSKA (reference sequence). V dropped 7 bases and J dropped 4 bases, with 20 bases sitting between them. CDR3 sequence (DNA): TGCAGTGTTAATGGAGGGCAGACCCTTTACGAGCAGTACTTC. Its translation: CSVNGGQTLYEQYF.

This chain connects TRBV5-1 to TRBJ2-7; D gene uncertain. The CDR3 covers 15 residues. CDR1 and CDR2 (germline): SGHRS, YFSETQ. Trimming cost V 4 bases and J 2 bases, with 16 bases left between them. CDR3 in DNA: TGCGCCAGCAGCCCGGGCCCCTCACCGACCTACGAGCAGTACTTC. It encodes CASSPGPSPTYEQYF. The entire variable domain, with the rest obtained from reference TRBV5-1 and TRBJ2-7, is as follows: KAGVTQTPRYLIKTRGQQVTLSCSPISGHRSVSWYQQTPGQGLQFLFEYFSETQRNKGNFPGRFSGRQFSNSRSEMNVSTLELGDSALYLCASSPGPSPTYEQYFGPGTRLTVT.

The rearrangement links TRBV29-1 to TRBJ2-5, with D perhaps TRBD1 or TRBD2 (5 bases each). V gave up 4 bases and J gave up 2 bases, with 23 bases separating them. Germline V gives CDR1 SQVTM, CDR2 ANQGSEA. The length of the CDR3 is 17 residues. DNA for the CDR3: TGCAGCGTTGTTCGGGGCTACGGGCGCCAGGGACAAGAGACCCAGTACTTC. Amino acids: CSVVRGYGRQGQETQYF.

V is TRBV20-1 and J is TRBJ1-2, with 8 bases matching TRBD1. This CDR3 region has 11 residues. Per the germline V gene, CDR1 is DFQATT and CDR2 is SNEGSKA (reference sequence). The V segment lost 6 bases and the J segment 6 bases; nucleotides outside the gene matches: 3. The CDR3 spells CSARQGNGYTF. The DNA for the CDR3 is TGCAGTGCGCGACAGGGGAATGGCTACACCTTC.

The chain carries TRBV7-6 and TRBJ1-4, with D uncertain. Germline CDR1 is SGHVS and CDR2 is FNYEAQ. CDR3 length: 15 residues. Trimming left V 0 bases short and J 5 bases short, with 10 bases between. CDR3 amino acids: CASSLANSLNEKLFF. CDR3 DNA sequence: TGTGCCAGCAGCTTAGCGAACAGCTTGAATGAAAAACTGTTTTTT. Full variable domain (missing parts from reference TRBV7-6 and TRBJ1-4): GAGVSQSPRYKVTKRGQDVALRCDPISGHVSLYWYRQALGQGPEFLTYFNYEAQQDKSGLPNDRFSAERPEGSISTLTIQRTEQRDSAMYRCASSLANSLNEKLFFGSGTQLSVL.

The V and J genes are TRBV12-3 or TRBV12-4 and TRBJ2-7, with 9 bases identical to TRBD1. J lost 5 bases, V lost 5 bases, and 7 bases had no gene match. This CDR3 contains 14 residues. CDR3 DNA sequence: TGTGCCAGCAGTCGGACAGGGGTCTGGAACGAGCAGTACTTC. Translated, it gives CASSRTGVWNEQYF.

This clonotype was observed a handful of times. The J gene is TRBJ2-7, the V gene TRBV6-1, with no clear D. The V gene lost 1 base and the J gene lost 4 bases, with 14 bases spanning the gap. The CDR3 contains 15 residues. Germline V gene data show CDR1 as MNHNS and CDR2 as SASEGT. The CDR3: CASSEEGVSMYEQYF. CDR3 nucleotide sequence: TGTGCCAGCAGTGAAGAGGGCGTCTCCATGTACGAGCAGTACTTC.

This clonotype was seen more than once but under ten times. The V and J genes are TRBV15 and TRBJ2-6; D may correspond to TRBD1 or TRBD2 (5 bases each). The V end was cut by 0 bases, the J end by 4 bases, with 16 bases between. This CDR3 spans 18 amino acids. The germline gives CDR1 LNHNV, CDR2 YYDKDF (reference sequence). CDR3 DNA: TGTGCCACCAGCAGAGATGTCCAGGGAGTCTCCGGGGCCAACGTCCTGACTTTC. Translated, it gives CATSRDVQGVSGANVLTF.

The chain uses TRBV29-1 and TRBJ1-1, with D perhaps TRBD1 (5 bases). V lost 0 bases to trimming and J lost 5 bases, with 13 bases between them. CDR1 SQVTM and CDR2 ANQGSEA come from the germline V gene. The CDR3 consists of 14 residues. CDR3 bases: TGCAGCGTTGAAGAACGGGGGAGGTTTACTGAAGCTTTCTTT. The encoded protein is CSVEERGRFTEAFF.